This T cell receptor beta chain was recorded in a study of blood T cells in healthy people across ages. Isolation recovered at least 6 million PBMCs from every sample. Sample-barcoded 5' priming and a J-beta primer mix drove a second PCR of roughly 6 to 12 cycles. TCRdb processed the 5' RACE reads anew with MiXCR; each CDR3 protein has one entry. The sample includes about 760,000 distinct CDR3 sequences, just over 55% of them seen just once. The trim removed 3 bases at V and 1 base at J, leaving 7 bases unmatched. The CDR3 is 16 residues long. The germline CDR1 and CDR2 sequences are MDHEN and SYDVKM. This clonotype has just a few counts.

This chain joins TRBV28 and TRBJ2-7, with TRBD1 identical over 9 bases. Sequencing was done on a sample of blood. The source of this sequence is a man aged 35 to 55 in good health. CDR3 nucleotide sequence: TGTGCCAGCAGTTTGTACAGGGGGCTTAAATCCTACGAGCAGTACTTC. Amino acids: CASSLYRGLKSYEQYF.